The clone carrying this T cell receptor beta chain was seen only a few times. Its antigen is unidentified. The CDR3 length is 11 residues. Germline loops: CDR1 SGHRS, CDR2 YFSETQ. V lost 5 bases and J lost 4, with 7 bases in between. This sample was taken from a study of T cells in Graves' hyperthyroidism and ophthalmopathy. Study results and limitations: Clonotypes that were expanded in thyroid above 0.001 mostly appeared in blood too.

TCR beta CDR3 regions were amplified from RNA transcripts. First-round RT-PCR with HTBI primers amplified the TCR CDR3 region. From the multiplex PCR reads, TCRdb called clonotypes with MiXCR, one entry per CDR3 protein. The sample records about 400,000 distinct CDR3 sequences, 11% to 15% being singletons. Sequencing was done on a sample of blood. The clonotype originates from a man aged 45-65 years with Graves' ophthalmopathy. The chain links TRBV5-1 to TRBJ2-7; D is unclear. The CDR3 DNA reads as TGCGCCAGCAGGAAAGAATACGAGCAGTACTTC. It is translated as CASRKEYEQYF.